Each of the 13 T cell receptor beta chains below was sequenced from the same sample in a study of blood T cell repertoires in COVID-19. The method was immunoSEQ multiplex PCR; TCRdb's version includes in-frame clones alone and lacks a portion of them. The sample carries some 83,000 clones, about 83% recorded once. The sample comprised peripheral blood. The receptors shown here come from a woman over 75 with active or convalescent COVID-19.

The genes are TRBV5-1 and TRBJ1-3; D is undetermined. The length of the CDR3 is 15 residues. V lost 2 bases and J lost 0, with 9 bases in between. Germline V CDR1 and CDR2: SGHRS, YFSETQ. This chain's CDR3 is CASSLSVSSGNTIYF. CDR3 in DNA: TGCGCCAGCAGCTTATCGGTGAGCTCTGGAAACACCATATATTTT.

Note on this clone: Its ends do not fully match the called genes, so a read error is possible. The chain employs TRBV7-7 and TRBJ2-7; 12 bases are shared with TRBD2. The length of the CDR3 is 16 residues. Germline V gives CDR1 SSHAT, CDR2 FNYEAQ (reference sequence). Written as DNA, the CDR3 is TGTGCTAGCAGCTTAAACTTGACTAGCGGGAGCGGAGAGCAGTACTTC. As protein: CASSLNLTSGSGEQYF.

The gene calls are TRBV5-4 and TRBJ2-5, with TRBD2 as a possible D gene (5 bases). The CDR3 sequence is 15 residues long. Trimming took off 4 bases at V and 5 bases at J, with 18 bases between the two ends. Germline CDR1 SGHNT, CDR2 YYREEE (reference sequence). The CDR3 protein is CASSPASRARETQYF. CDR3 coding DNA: TGTGCCAGCAGCCCGGCCTCGCGGGCCAGGGAGACCCAGTACTTC.

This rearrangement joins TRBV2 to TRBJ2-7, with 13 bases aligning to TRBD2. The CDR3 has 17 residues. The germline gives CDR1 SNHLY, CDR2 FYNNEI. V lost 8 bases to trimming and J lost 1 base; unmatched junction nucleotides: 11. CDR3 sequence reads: CASGGLAGRSGSYEQYF. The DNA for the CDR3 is TGTGCCAGCGGGGGACTAGCGGGACGGAGCGGGTCCTACGAGCAGTACTTC.

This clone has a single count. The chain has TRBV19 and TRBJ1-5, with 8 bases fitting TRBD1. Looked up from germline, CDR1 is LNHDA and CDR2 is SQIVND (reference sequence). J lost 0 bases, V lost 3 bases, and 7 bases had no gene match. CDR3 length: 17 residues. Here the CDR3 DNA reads TGTGCCAGTAGTATGAGGGGGACAGGTAATAGCAATCAGCCCCAGCATTTT. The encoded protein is CASSMRGTGNSNQPQHF.

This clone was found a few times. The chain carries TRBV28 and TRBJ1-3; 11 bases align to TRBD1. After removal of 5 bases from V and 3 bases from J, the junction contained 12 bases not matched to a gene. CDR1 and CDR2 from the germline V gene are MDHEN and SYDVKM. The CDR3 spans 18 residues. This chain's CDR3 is CASSGLGGTGGFGNTIYF. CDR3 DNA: TGTGCCAGCAGTGGGTTGGGTGGGACAGGGGGGTTTGGAAACACCATATATTTT.

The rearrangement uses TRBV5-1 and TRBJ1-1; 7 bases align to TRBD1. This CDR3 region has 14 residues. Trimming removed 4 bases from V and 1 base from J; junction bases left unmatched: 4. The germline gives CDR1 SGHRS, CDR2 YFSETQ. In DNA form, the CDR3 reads TGCGCCAGCAGCGCTCAGGGGGGGAACACTGAAGCTTTCTTT. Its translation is CASSAQGGNTEAFF.

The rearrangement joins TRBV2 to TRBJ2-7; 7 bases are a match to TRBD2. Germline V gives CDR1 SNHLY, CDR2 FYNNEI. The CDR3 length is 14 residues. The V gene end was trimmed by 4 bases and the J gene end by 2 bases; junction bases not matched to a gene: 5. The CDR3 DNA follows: TGTGCCAGCAGTGTTGGAGGGAGGGCCTACGAGCAGTACTTC. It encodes CASSVGGRAYEQYF.

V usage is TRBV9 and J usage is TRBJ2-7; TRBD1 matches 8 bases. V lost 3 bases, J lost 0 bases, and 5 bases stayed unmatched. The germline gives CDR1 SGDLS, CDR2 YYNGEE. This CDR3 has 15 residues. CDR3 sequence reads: CASSARDRPSYEQYF. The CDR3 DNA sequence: TGTGCCAGCAGCGCTCGGGACAGGCCCTCCTACGAGCAGTACTTC.

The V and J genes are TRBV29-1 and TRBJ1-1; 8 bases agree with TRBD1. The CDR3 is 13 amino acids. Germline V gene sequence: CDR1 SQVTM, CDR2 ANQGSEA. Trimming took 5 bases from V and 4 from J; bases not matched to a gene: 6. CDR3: CSVTGGGRTEAFF. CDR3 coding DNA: TGCAGCGTTACAGGGGGTGGACGCACTGAAGCTTTCTTT.

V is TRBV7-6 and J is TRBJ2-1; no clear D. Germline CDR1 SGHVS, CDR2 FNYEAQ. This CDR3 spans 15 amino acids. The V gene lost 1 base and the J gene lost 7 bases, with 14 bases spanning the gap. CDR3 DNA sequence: TGTGCCAGCAGCTTAGACCCCCAACCCCTAAATGAGCAGTTCTTC. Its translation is CASSLDPQPLNEQFF.

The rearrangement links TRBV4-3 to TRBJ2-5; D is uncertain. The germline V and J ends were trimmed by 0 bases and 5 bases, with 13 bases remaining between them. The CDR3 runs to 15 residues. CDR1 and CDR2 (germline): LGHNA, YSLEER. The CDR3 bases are TGCGCCAGCAGCCAAGATAGCACGGATTTGGAGACCCAGTACTTC. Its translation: CASSQDSTDLETQYF.

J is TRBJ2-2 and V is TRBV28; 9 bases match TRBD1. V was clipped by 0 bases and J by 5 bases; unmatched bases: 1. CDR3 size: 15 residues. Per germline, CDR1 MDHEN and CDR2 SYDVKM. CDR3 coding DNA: TGTGCCAGCAGTTTATGGGGACAGGGAACCGGGGAGCTGTTTTTT. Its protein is CASSLWGQGTGELFF.